Detailed here is one TCR beta chain. The antigen remains unidentified. This entry belongs to a study of T cell responses to AZD1222 COVID-19 vaccine. Regarding the study as a whole: Sampled repertoires all dated from after the peak T cell response. Nearly half of unique spike-specific TCRs reportedly avoided B.1.351 and B.1.1.7 mutated regions. Donors in the cohort were predominantly white British and more often female, and clonal diversity was possibly underestimated.

Sequencing used immunoSEQ multiplex PCR; TCRdb keeps in-frame clones, though not all of them. This sample has approximately 45,000 clones, with about 87% found just once. CDR1 and CDR2 from the germline V gene are SGHKS and YYEKEE (reference sequence). The V segment lost 4 bases and the J segment 7 bases; nucleotides outside the gene matches: 10. CDR3 length equals 14 residues. Sequenced material: peripheral blood, taken 28 days after the second AZD1222 dose. The source is an adult who received the AZD1222 COVID-19 vaccine. The chain carries TRBV5-5 and TRBJ1-2; TRBD1 agrees at 7 bases. The CDR3 DNA sequence: TGTGCCAGCAGCCCTAATCCGGGACAGCCTGGCTACACCTTC. This sequence encodes CASSPNPGQPGYTF.